This is a list of T cell receptor beta chains from one sample in a study of control samples from healthy donors and cancer patients. The repertoire was sequenced with immunoSEQ multiplex PCR; TCRdb's copy has only in-frame clones and lacks some. The data hold fewer than 300,000 clones, with roughly 80% observed a single time. Sequencing input: PBMCs. These receptors were collected from a woman in her sixties or seventies with lung cancer. Each CDR3 is given with its conserved first and last residue. The D gene is left open where the match is weak. The listing skips clone size in some rows; elsewhere it reads once, few, many or a size class.

j_call v_call clone_size d_call cdr3_aa cdr3_nt
TRBJ2-1 TRBV27 NA NA CASSSLYNEQFF TGTGCCAGCAGTTCCCTCTACAATGAGCAGTTCTTC
TRBJ2-1 TRBV11-2 NA TRBD1 CASSLAGQGVTHEQFF TGTGCCAGCAGCTTGGCGGGACAGGGGGTTACTCATGAGCAGTTCTTC
TRBJ1-1 TRBV13 NA NA CASSLRGQAFF TGTGCCAGCAGCTTAAGGGGCCAAGCTTTCTTT
TRBJ2-7 TRBV9 NA NA CASSPPGSVTLDEQYF TGTGCCAGCAGCCCCCCTGGAAGCGTAACCCTTGACGAGCAGTACTTC
TRBJ1-5 TRBV19 NA NA CASSNTGSNQPQHF TGTGCCAGTAGTAATACAGGTAGCAATCAGCCCCAGCATTTT
TRBJ2-1 TRBV12-3/TRBV12-4 NA NA CASRTDYNEQFF TGTGCCAGCAGGACAGATTACAATGAGCAGTTCTTC
TRBJ2-3 TRBV4-2 NA NA CASSQDTVGTDTQYF TGTGCCAGCAGCCAAGATACAGTCGGTACAGATACGCAGTATTTT
TRBJ1-2 TRBV29-1 NA TRBD1 CSVEGWQGDGYTF TGCAGCGTTGAAGGGTGGCAGGGGGATGGCTACACCTTC
TRBJ1-5 TRBV6-1 NA NA CASSDNYSNQPQHF TGTGCCAGCAGTGACAACTATAGCAATCAGCCCCAGCATTTT
TRBJ1-2 TRBV25-1 NA TRBD1 CASSEGWDSSFYGYTF TGTGCCAGCAGTGAGGGATGGGACAGCTCCTTCTATGGCTACACCTTC
TRBJ1-4 TRBV5-5 NA NA CASSETGGEKLFF TGTGCCAGCAGCGAGACAGGTGGGGAAAAACTGTTTTTT
TRBJ2-3 TRBV7-2 NA NA CASSRLGGSDTQYF TGTGCCAGCAGCCGGCTCGGGGGTTCAGATACGCAGTATTTT
TRBJ2-3 TRBV7-2 NA NA CASSAFNTDTQYF TGTGCCAGCAGCGCCTTCAACACAGATACGCAGTATTTT
TRBJ1-1 TRBV29-1 few NA CSVEVGQETEAFF TGCAGCGTTGAAGTAGGGCAGGAAACTGAAGCTTTCTTT
TRBJ1-2 TRBV5-1 NA NA CASSLETSGRPYTF TGCGCCAGCAGCTTGGAGACCTCAGGGAGGCCCTACACCTTC
TRBJ1-2 TRBV11-2 NA TRBD1 CASSFGGTGDGYTF TGTGCCAGCAGCTTTGGAGGGACAGGGGACGGCTACACCTTC
TRBJ1-1 TRBV11-2 NA NA CASSLEGAVGTEAFF TGTGCCAGCAGCTTAGAGGGGGCGGTGGGCACTGAAGCTTTCTTT
TRBJ1-5 TRBV3-1/TRBV3-2 NA TRBD1 CASSQGQGGNQPQHF TGTGCCAGCAGCCAAGGACAGGGAGGAAATCAGCCCCAGCATTTT
TRBJ1-2 TRBV7-8 NA TRBD1 CASSRPGTGNYGYTF TGTGCCAGCAGCCGACCCGGGACAGGGAACTATGGCTACACCTTC
TRBJ1-2 TRBV18 NA NA CASSTSRGSGIYGYTF TGTGCCAGCTCAACGTCCAGGGGCTCAGGGATTTATGGCTACACCTTC
TRBJ2-5 TRBV3-1/TRBV3-2 NA NA CASSLTGGQETQYF TGTGCCAGCAGCCTCACCGGAGGGCAAGAGACCCAGTACTTC
TRBJ2-7 TRBV5-1 NA TRBD2 CASSLGGSGNYEQYF TGCGCCAGCAGCTTGGGCGGTAGCGGGAACTACGAGCAGTACTTC
TRBJ2-3 TRBV27 NA NA CASSLHGARSTDTQYF TGTGCCAGCAGTCTACACGGGGCCCGAAGCACAGATACGCAGTATTTT
TRBJ1-1 TRBV6-2/TRBV6-3 NA NA CASSYVGTEAFF TGTGCCAGCAGTTACGTGGGTACTGAAGCTTTCTTT
TRBJ1-5 TRBV15 NA NA CATGAGFGNQPQHF TGTGCCACCGGCGCAGGGTTTGGGAATCAGCCCCAGCATTTT
TRBJ2-1 TRBV4-2 NA NA CASSQVPAQAYNEQFF TGTGCCAGCAGCCAAGTCCCGGCTCAGGCCTACAATGAGCAGTTCTTC
TRBJ1-4 TRBV6-5 NA NA CASSFVPQGYEKLFF TGTGCCAGCAGTTTTGTGCCCCAGGGATATGAAAAACTGTTTTTT
TRBJ2-2 TRBV18 NA NA CASSPATANGELFF TGTGCCAGCTCACCAGCGACGGCTAACGGGGAGCTGTTTTTT
TRBJ1-2 TRBV20-1 NA NA CSASPGSGGYTF TGCAGTGCTAGTCCGGGCTCAGGGGGCTACACCTTC
TRBJ2-1 TRBV12-3/TRBV12-4 NA NA CASSLARGAIWFF TGTGCCAGCAGTTTAGCGAGAGGGGCGATCTGGTTCTTC
TRBJ1-5 TRBV27 NA NA CATGDRGSQPQHF TGTGCCACCGGGGACCGGGGGTCTCAGCCCCAGCATTTT
TRBJ2-3 TRBV9 NA TRBD1 CASSSPGTVLTDTQYF TGTGCCAGCAGCTCCCCCGGGACAGTACTCACAGATACGCAGTATTTT
TRBJ1-1 TRBV7-8 NA NA CASSSNRYTEAFF TGTGCCAGCAGCTCGAACAGATACACTGAAGCTTTCTTT
TRBJ1-1 TRBV6-6 NA NA CASSYPLTSRAFF TGTGCCAGCAGTTACCCCCTGACGTCAAGGGCTTTCTTT
TRBJ1-3 TRBV7-9 NA NA CASSVLSGNTIYF TGTGCCAGCAGCGTCCTTTCTGGAAACACCATATATTTT
TRBJ1-6 TRBV10-2 NA TRBD1 CASSLGGLSPLHF TGCGCCAGCAGCCTAGGGGGCTTATCACCCCTCCACTTT
TRBJ2-5 TRBV6-5 NA NA CASLEETQYF TGTGCCAGCCTGGAAGAGACCCAGTACTTC
TRBJ2-1 TRBV5-5 NA TRBD2 CASSGGTSGSLYNEQFF TGTGCCAGCAGCGGGGGGACTAGCGGGAGCTTATACAATGAGCAGTTCTTC
TRBJ1-5 TRBV2 many NA CASSQYSNQPQHF TGTGCCAGCAGCCAATATAGCAATCAGCCCCAGCATTTT
TRBJ1-1 TRBV9 NA NA CASSEGGGTEAFF TGTGCCAGCAGCGAAGGGGGTGGGACTGAAGCTTTCTTT
TRBJ2-1 TRBV7-9 NA TRBD1 CASYPPLGQARRNEQFF TGTGCCAGCTACCCCCCCTTGGGACAGGCCCGTAGGAATGAGCAGTTCTTC
TRBJ1-6 TRBV11-2 NA NA CASSRVNSPLHF TGTGCCAGCAGCCGAGTTAACTCACCCCTCCACTTT
TRBJ1-1 TRBV7-8 once NA CASSFAVVNTEAFF TGTGCCAGCAGCTTTGCCGTGGTGAACACTGAAGCTTTCTTT
TRBJ1-1 TRBV5-6 NA NA CASSHKPGRKNTEAFF TGTGCCAGCAGCCATAAACCGGGACGGAAGAACACTGAAGCTTTCTTT
TRBJ1-4 TRBV30 NA NA CAWTTWGNEKLFF TGTGCCTGGACCACCTGGGGGAATGAAAAACTGTTTTTT